The 7 T cell receptor beta chains given below trace back to one sample, sequenced in a study of regulatory T cells in long-lasting Graves disease (dated by TCRdb to about 2021). Interpreted using the paper, the time point label stands for: newly diagnosed GD, antithyroid drugs for less than 3 months. RNA was extracted from PBMCs in TRIzol for both TCR sequencing and RNA sequencing. The library was produced with multiplex PCR. This sample was sequenced with an Illumina HiSeq 4000. TCR beta libraries were built with iRepertoire HTBI primers and Arm-PCR amplification of CDR3 regions. TCRdb's own reprocessing of the public reads used fastp at Q25 and MiXCR and kept productive beta chains. Records with the same CDR3 protein are collapsed into one entry carrying the most frequent genes and DNA. The sample yields around 500,000 distinct CDR3 sequences; around 15% were counted once. The ten most abundant clones make up around a quarter of the sample.

These sequences were also reported in another study, on T cells in Graves' hyperthyroidism and ophthalmopathy.

The starting material was peripheral blood mononuclear cells (PBMCs), obtained at new diagnosis, from a patient treated with antithyroid drugs. The receptors were sampled from a woman aged 35 to 59 with Graves disease. Donor details come from another sample of the same person, matched by shared clones.

This clonotype was seen ten or more times. The V gene is TRBV2, the J gene TRBJ2-2; TRBD1 aligns across 9 bases. This CDR3 contains 15 residues. CDR1 and CDR2 from the germline V gene are SNHLY and FYNNEI. With V trimmed by 6 bases and J by 4 bases, 6 bases remained unmatched. CDR3 in amino acids: CASSADRGSTGELFF. The CDR3, as DNA: TGTGCCAGCAGCGCCGACAGGGGGAGCACCGGGGAGCTGTTTTTT.

This clonotype was seen repeatedly, ten times or more. The chain has TRBV30 and TRBJ2-5; possible D gene TRBD2, 6 bases. CDR1 and CDR2 from the germline V gene are GTSNPN and SVGIG (reference sequence). The CDR3 runs 15 residues. V lost 2 bases and J 4 bases, leaving 17 bases between the germline ends. For the CDR3, the DNA is TGTGCCTGGAGTAGGGACTCGGCGTGGGGAGAGACCCAGTACTTC. Protein product: CAWSRDSAWGETQYF. The full variable domain, with the rest looked up from reference TRBV30 and TRBJ2-5, is SQTIHQWPATLVQPVGSPLSLECTVEGTSNPNLYWYRQAAGRGLQLLFYSVGIGQISSEVPQNLSASRPQDRQFILSSKKLLLSDSGFYLCAWSRDSAWGETQYFGPGTRLLVL.

This clonotype was detected many times. V gene TRBV6-5 combines with J gene TRBJ1-5, with D perhaps matching TRBD1 (5 bases). The CDR3 has 15 residues. CDR1 is MNHEY and CDR2 is SVGAGI in the germline V gene. The V end lost 4 bases, the J end lost 5 bases, and 15 bases lay between the germline ends. The CDR3 region has the DNA TGTGCCAGCAGTTCCGGGAAAAGGGGTGATCAGCCCCAGCATTTT. Translation: CASSSGKRGDQPQHF.

This clonotype occurred a few times. J is TRBJ1-2 and V is TRBV2, with 8 bases aligning to TRBD1. This CDR3 region has 13 residues. CDR1 and CDR2 (germline): SNHLY, FYNNEI. CDR3 bases: TGTGCAAGCCGGACAGGGACAAGCTATGGCTACACCTTC. Translation gives CASRTGTSYGYTF.

This clonotype was counted between two and nine times. The gene calls are TRBV6-5 and TRBJ1-4; D gene uncertain. This CDR3 spans 14 amino acids. The V gene lost 2 bases and the J gene lost 3 bases, with 7 bases spanning the gap. The germline V gene encodes CDR1 MNHEY and CDR2 SVGAGI. The CDR3 here is CASSYRQANEKLFF. DNA for the CDR3: TGTGCCAGCAGTTACAGGCAGGCTAATGAAAAACTGTTTTTT.

This clonotype was seen at least ten times. The chain carries TRBV7-2 and TRBJ2-5; D perhaps matches TRBD1 (5 bases). This CDR3 has 14 amino acids. The germline V gene encodes CDR1 SGHTA and CDR2 FQGNSA. The ends were cut back, 2 bases at V and 5 bases at J, with 12 bases in the middle. The CDR3 is CASSLTDHRETQYF. The DNA for the CDR3 is TGTGCCAGCAGCTTAACTGACCACAGGGAGACCCAGTACTTC.

This clonotype was detected many times. The chain employs TRBV20-1 and TRBJ2-3; D possibly corresponds to TRBD1 (9 bases). Per the germline V gene, CDR1 is DFQATT and CDR2 is SNEGSKA (reference sequence). The CDR3 runs 18 residues. Trimming took 1 base from V and 1 from J, leaving 21 bases between them. CDR3 region: CSARGPPGGDRGTDTQYF. For the CDR3, the DNA is TGCAGTGCTAGAGGCCCCCCCGGGGGGGACAGGGGCACAGATACGCAGTATTTT.